The present T cell receptor (beta chain) was sequenced within a study of blood T cell repertoires in COVID-19. Repertoires were generated with immunoSEQ multiplex PCR, while TCRdb's copy carries only in-frame clones and drops some. Here the sample spans roughly 230,000 clones, roughly 81% being singletons. The sequencing input was peripheral blood. This TCR was sampled from a man between 35 and 55 years old with acute or convalescent COVID-19.

In DNA, the CDR3 is TGCGCCAGCAGCCCAAGCGGGACAGGGGTATCCTACGAGCAGTACTTC. Translating gives CASSPSGTGVSYEQYF. This chain uses TRBV4-1 with TRBJ2-7, with 10 nucleotides matching TRBD1. This CDR3 comprises 16 residues. Germline V gene data show CDR1 as MGHRA and CDR2 as YSYEKL. Germline trimming cut 4 bases from V and 1 base from J; bases unmatched to any gene: 7.